A selection of T cell receptor beta chains follows, all from one sample in a study of cytomegalovirus exposure and HLA in healthy donors. Assay used: immunoSEQ multiplex PCR; TCRdb lists only in-frame clones, some missing. The repertoire includes about 100,000 clones, approximately 68% of them detected once, and 4.8% sits in the top ten. The sequenced material came from PBMCs. These TCRs come from a woman under 30 in good health and CMV-seropositive. Both conserved end residues are part of each CDR3. A D gene is named only where the DNA matches it firmly. Rows may omit the clone size; those that give it use once, few, many or a size class.

V gene	J gene	clone size	D gene	CDR3 protein	CDR3 DNA
TRBV6-5	TRBJ2-3	few	TRBD1	CASSYDRVMDTQYF	TGTGCCAGCAGTTACGACAGGGTAATGGATACGCAGTATTTT
TRBV4-1	TRBJ2-1	NA	TRBD2	CASSLPGLATEQFF	TGCGCCAGCAGCCTGCCGGGACTAGCAACTGAGCAGTTCTTC
TRBV30	TRBJ1-3	NA	NA	CAWRWQSAGNTIYF	TGTGCCTGGAGATGGCAATCCGCTGGAAACACCATATATTTT
TRBV29-1	TRBJ1-5	NA	NA	CSVKYPGNHPYSNQPQHF	TGCAGCGTTAAGTATCCGGGGAACCACCCCTATAGCAATCAGCCCCAGCATTTT
TRBV11-2	TRBJ2-7	NA	NA	CASSPAGGAYEQYF	TGTGCCAGCAGCCCAGCTGGCGGGGCCTACGAGCAGTACTTC
TRBV7-3	TRBJ2-5	NA	TRBD1	CASSSTGTAQETQYF	TGTGCCAGCAGTTCGACCGGGACAGCCCAAGAGACCCAGTACTTC
TRBV25-1	TRBJ1-2	once	TRBD1	CASSELTWDSNYGYTF	TGTGCCAGCAGTGAACTCACCTGGGACAGTAACTATGGCTACACCTTC
TRBV18	TRBJ2-7	few	NA	CASSGSQGGEQYF	TGTGCCAGCTCGGGCTCACAGGGTGGCGAGCAGTACTTC
TRBV5-1	TRBJ1-1	few	NA	CASSKEEGMNTEAFF	TGCGCCAGCAGCAAAGAGGAGGGGATGAACACTGAAGCTTTCTTT
TRBV19	TRBJ2-5	NA	NA	CASSIAGGYQETQYF	TGTGCCAGTAGTATAGCCGGGGGTTACCAAGAGACCCAGTACTTC
TRBV7-9	TRBJ2-7	once	TRBD1	CASSIGTGASYEQYF	TGTGCCAGCAGCATCGGGACAGGGGCCAGCTACGAGCAGTACTTC
TRBV10-3	TRBJ1-5	NA	TRBD1	CAISTGVDEPQHF	TGTGCCATCAGCACAGGGGTGGACGAGCCCCAGCATTTT
TRBV25-1	TRBJ1-2	NA	NA	CASSESRYGYTF	TGTGCCAGCAGTGAATCCCGTTATGGCTACACCTTC
TRBV10-3	TRBJ2-5	NA	NA	CAISRGTETQYF	TGTGCCATCTCTCGGGGAACGGAGACCCAGTACTTC
TRBV10-3	TRBJ2-7	NA	TRBD2	CAISDSSGRYEQYF	TGTGCCATCAGTGATTCTAGCGGGAGGTACGAGCAGTACTTC
TRBV6-4	TRBJ2-7	NA	TRBD2	CASSATSGSYEQYF	TGTGCCAGCAGTGCAACTAGCGGATCCTACGAGCAGTACTTC
TRBV7-8	TRBJ2-7	once	TRBD2	CASSLASGRALREQYF	TGTGCCAGCAGCTTAGCTAGCGGGAGGGCCTTGAGGGAGCAGTACTTC
TRBV6-5	TRBJ1-2	NA	NA	CASTSGLNYGYTF	TGTGCCAGCACATCGGGGTTAAACTATGGCTACACCTTC
TRBV27	TRBJ1-5	NA	TRBD1	CASRPSGQPNQPQHF	TGTGCCAGCCGACCATCGGGACAGCCAAATCAGCCCCAGCATTTT
TRBV29-1	TRBJ2-7	NA	TRBD2	CSAETREPYEQYF	TGCAGCGCGGAGACGCGGGAGCCCTACGAGCAGTACTTC
TRBV7-2	TRBJ1-6	NA	TRBD1	CASSSRTGKTNSPLHF	TGTGCCAGCAGCTCCAGGACAGGCAAGACCAATTCACCCCTCCACTTT
TRBV5-1	TRBJ2-5	NA	TRBD1	CASTTPGQGAETQYF	TGCGCCAGCACCACGCCGGGACAGGGGGCGGAGACCCAGTACTTC
TRBV27	TRBJ2-7	NA	NA	CASSARLDRGKQYF	TGTGCCAGCAGTGCCAGACTGGACAGAGGCAAGCAGTACTTC
TRBV11-2	TRBJ2-7	NA	NA	CASSLDEGSYEQYF	TGTGCCAGCAGCTTAGATGAGGGCTCCTACGAGCAGTACTTC
TRBV11-2	TRBJ2-7	few	TRBD2	CASSLDLSGRAYEQYF	TGTGCCAGCAGCTTAGATCTCAGCGGGAGGGCCTACGAGCAGTACTTC
TRBV9	TRBJ1-1	NA	TRBD1	CASSPQVGGQTEAFF	TGTGCCAGCAGCCCCCAAGTAGGGGGCCAGACTGAAGCTTTCTTT
TRBV5-4	TRBJ2-1	NA	NA	CASSLQRYNEQFF	TGTGCCAGCAGCTTGCAGCGGTACAATGAGCAGTTCTTC
TRBV13	TRBJ2-1	NA	TRBD1	CASSLATGGQSYNEQFF	TGTGCCAGCAGCCTCGCGACAGGGGGTCAATCCTACAATGAGCAGTTCTTC
TRBV30	TRBJ1-5	NA	TRBD1	CAWRGQPNQPQHF	TGTGCCTGGAGGGGACAGCCCAATCAGCCCCAGCATTTT
TRBV27	TRBJ2-7	NA	TRBD1	CASSLGQPYEQYF	TGTGCCAGCAGTCTGGGACAGCCTTACGAGCAGTACTTC
TRBV15	TRBJ2-1	NA	NA	CATSRDRGQYNEQFF	TGTGCCACCAGCAGAGATCGAGGACAGTACAATGAGCAGTTCTTC
TRBV19	TRBJ2-3	NA	TRBD1	CASSSPGTGTTQYF	TGTGCCAGTAGTAGTCCCGGGACAGGAACTACGCAGTATTTT
TRBV7-3	TRBJ1-1	NA	NA	CASSLWGGDTEAFF	TGTGCCAGCAGCTTATGGGGGGGGGACACTGAAGCTTTCTTT
TRBV30	TRBJ1-3	NA	NA	CAWKVGLRSGNTIYF	TGTGCCTGGAAGGTGGGGCTCCGGTCTGGAAACACCATATATTTT
TRBV28	TRBJ2-7	NA	TRBD2	CASSQAGEVQYF	TGTGCCAGCAGCCAAGCGGGAGAGGTGCAGTACTTC
TRBV4-1	TRBJ2-2	few	TRBD1	CASSQRQGGLFNTGELFF	TGCGCCAGCAGCCAACGACAGGGGGGTTTGTTCAACACCGGGGAGCTGTTTTTT
TRBV27	TRBJ2-2	NA	NA	CASTRFGTGELFF	TGTGCCAGTACTAGATTTGGTACCGGGGAGCTGTTTTTT
TRBV27	TRBJ2-5	NA	TRBD1	CASSLWGAGTGFETQYF	TGTGCCAGCAGTTTGTGGGGGGCGGGGACAGGGTTCGAGACCCAGTACTTC
TRBV7-2	TRBJ2-4	NA	TRBD2	CASSLGDSGTGNIQYF	TGTGCCAGCAGCTTAGGAGATAGCGGGACCGGAAACATTCAGTACTTC
TRBV10-3	TRBJ2-7	NA	TRBD1	CAISENRDSIYEQYF	TGTGCCATCAGTGAGAACCGGGACAGTATCTACGAGCAGTACTTC
TRBV4-1	TRBJ1-5	NA	NA	CASSQDPREPTVFDQPQHF	TGCGCCAGCAGCCAAGACCCTAGGGAACCGACAGTGTTTGATCAGCCCCAGCATTTT
TRBV18	TRBJ2-7	once	NA	CASSPPSSYEQYF	TGTGCCAGCTCACCACCCAGCTCCTACGAGCAGTACTTC
TRBV7-3	TRBJ1-1	few	NA	CASSLEQGDTTEAFF	TGTGCCAGCAGCTTAGAACAAGGGGACACCACTGAAGCTTTCTTT
TRBV29-1	TRBJ1-4	once	NA	CSVRQQNEKLFF	TGCAGCGTCCGACAGCAAAATGAAAAACTGTTTTTT
TRBV6-6	TRBJ2-7	NA	NA	CASSLTGGPYEQYF	TGTGCCAGCAGTTTGACAGGAGGCCCCTACGAGCAGTACTTC
TRBV6-5	TRBJ2-3	NA	NA	CASRPRTASTDTQYF	TGTGCCAGCAGACCCAGGACAGCCAGCACAGATACGCAGTATTTT
TRBV7-2	TRBJ2-7	NA	TRBD2	CASSGASGYEQYF	TGTGCCAGCAGTGGGGCTAGCGGCTACGAGCAGTACTTC
TRBV27	TRBJ1-4	NA	NA	CASSNVAAPLFF	TGTGCCAGCAGTAACGTGGCGGCCCCCCTGTTTTTT
TRBV29-1	TRBJ2-5	NA	TRBD1	CSVDRVETQYF	TGCAGCGTCGACAGGGTAGAGACCCAGTACTTC
TRBV4-3	TRBJ1-2	NA	NA	CASSYRGRRLNNYGYTF	TGCGCCAGCAGCTATCGAGGTCGGAGGCTCAATAACTATGGCTACACCTTC
TRBV2	TRBJ1-2	few	TRBD1	CASSEVTGYGYTF	TGTGCCAGCAGTGAAGTGACAGGGTATGGCTACACCTTC
TRBV15	TRBJ2-1	NA	TRBD2	CATSSRGGADEQFF	TGTGCCACCAGCTCCCGGGGGGGGGCGGATGAGCAGTTCTTC
TRBV6-6	TRBJ1-5	NA	NA	CASSTYNQPQHF	TGTGCCAGCAGTACCTACAATCAGCCCCAGCATTTT
TRBV21-1	TRBJ1-3	NA	NA	CASSPTIEITIYF	TGTGCCAGCAGCCCTACGATAGAAATCACCATATATTTT
TRBV19	TRBJ1-2	NA	TRBD1	CASSMPGTGYGYTF	TGTGCCAGTAGTATGCCCGGGACAGGCTATGGCTACACCTTC
TRBV19	TRBJ2-5	few	TRBD2	CASSITPSGRYETQYF	TGTGCCAGTAGTATAACACCTAGCGGGAGATACGAGACCCAGTACTTC
TRBV19	TRBJ1-2	NA	NA	CASSIQGFSYGYTF	TGTGCCAGTAGTATCCAGGGGTTCTCATATGGCTACACCTTC
TRBV7-2	TRBJ1-5	NA	TRBD1	CASSPGTVNQPQHF	TGTGCCAGCAGCCCCGGGACAGTCAATCAGCCCCAGCATTTT
TRBV6-1	TRBJ2-7	NA	NA	CASSEAPGQPYEQYF	TGTGCCAGCAGTGAAGCGCCGGGACAACCCTACGAGCAGTACTTC